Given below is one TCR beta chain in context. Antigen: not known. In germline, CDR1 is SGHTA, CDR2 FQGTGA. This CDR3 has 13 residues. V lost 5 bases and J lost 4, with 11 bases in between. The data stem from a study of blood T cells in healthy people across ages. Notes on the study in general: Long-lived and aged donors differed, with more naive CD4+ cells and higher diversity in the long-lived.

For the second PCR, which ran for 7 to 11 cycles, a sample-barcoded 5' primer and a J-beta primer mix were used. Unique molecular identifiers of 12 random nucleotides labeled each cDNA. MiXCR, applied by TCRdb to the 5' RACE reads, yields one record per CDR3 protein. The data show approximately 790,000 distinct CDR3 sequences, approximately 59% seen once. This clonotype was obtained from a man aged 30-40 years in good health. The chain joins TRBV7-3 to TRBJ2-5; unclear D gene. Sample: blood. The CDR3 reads CASSVRGRETQYF. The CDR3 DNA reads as TGTGCCAGCAGCGTTCGAGGAAGAGAGACCCAGTACTTC.